The rows below give T cell receptor beta chains drawn from one sample of a study of identical twins. TCRdb analysed the 5' RACE reads with MiXCR anew, one entry per CDR3 protein. The repertoire holds about 190,000 distinct CDR3 sequences, 15% seen once, with over 35% in the top ten. These same records also appear under a second study, on T cells expressing NK-cell markers.

What was sequenced was CD8+ T cells sorted from blood. These receptors were collected from a woman in her late teens or twenties in good health. CDR3s include the opening cysteine and the closing phenylalanine or tryptophan. The D gene is left open where the match is weak. A clone size is listed for some rows: how often the clone was seen (once, few, many), or a class if it is expanded.

d_call: TRBD2
j_call: TRBJ2-2
cdr3_length: 15
clone_size: few
v_call: TRBV2
cdr3_aa: CASSEGRTRTGELFF
cdr3_nt: TGTGCCAGCAGTGAAGGCAGGACTAGAACCGGGGAGCTGTTTTTT

d_call: NA
j_call: TRBJ1-1
cdr3_length: 15
clone_size: NA
v_call: TRBV4-1
cdr3_aa: CASSRVGSSNTEAFF
cdr3_nt: TGCGCCAGCAGCCGGGTGGGTTCCTCGAACACTGAAGCTTTCTTT

d_call: TRBD2
j_call: TRBJ2-1
cdr3_length: 17
clone_size: NA
v_call: TRBV9
cdr3_aa: CASSPRRSAGGRDEQFF
cdr3_nt: TGTGCCAGCAGCCCGAGGAGGTCAGCGGGGGGGAGAGATGAGCAGTTCTTC

d_call: NA
j_call: TRBJ1-2
cdr3_length: 14
clone_size: many
v_call: TRBV5-6
cdr3_aa: CASSLRGVNYGYTF
cdr3_nt: TGTGCCAGCAGCTTGAGGGGGGTGAACTATGGCTACACCTTC

d_call: NA
j_call: TRBJ2-5
cdr3_length: 18
clone_size: NA
v_call: TRBV5-1
cdr3_aa: CASSLVSPSTGLQETQYF
cdr3_nt: TGCGCCAGCAGCTTGGTCAGCCCTAGCACGGGGCTCCAAGAGACCCAGTACTTC

d_call: TRBD1
j_call: TRBJ2-1
cdr3_length: 19
clone_size: NA
v_call: TRBV6-1
cdr3_aa: CASSEVRGQGRIFYNEQFF
cdr3_nt: TGTGCCAGCAGTGAAGTCCGTGGACAGGGAAGGATATTCTACAATGAGCAGTTCTTC

d_call: TRBD1
j_call: TRBJ1-2
cdr3_length: 13
clone_size: NA
v_call: TRBV11-2
cdr3_aa: CASGQGFSYGYTF
cdr3_nt: TGTGCCAGCGGACAGGGGTTTAGCTATGGCTACACCTTC

d_call: NA
j_call: TRBJ1-1
cdr3_length: 12
clone_size: NA
v_call: TRBV14
cdr3_aa: CASSPTGRVAFF
cdr3_nt: TGTGCCAGCAGCCCCACCGGCAGGGTGGCTTTCTTT

d_call: TRBD1
j_call: TRBJ2-7
cdr3_length: 13
clone_size: NA
v_call: TRBV20-1
cdr3_aa: CSGRDSNSYEQYF
cdr3_nt: TGCAGTGGCCGGGACAGCAACTCCTACGAGCAGTACTTC

d_call: NA
j_call: TRBJ2-7
cdr3_length: 13
clone_size: few
v_call: TRBV29-1
cdr3_aa: CSVVSREPYEQYF
cdr3_nt: TGCAGCGTTGTGAGCAGAGAACCCTACGAGCAGTACTTC

d_call: NA
j_call: TRBJ2-3
cdr3_length: 13
clone_size: few
v_call: TRBV20-1
cdr3_aa: CSATGTSTDTQYF
cdr3_nt: TGCAGTGCTACCGGGACTAGCACAGATACGCAGTATTTT

d_call: NA
j_call: TRBJ1-1
cdr3_length: 14
clone_size: NA
v_call: TRBV9
cdr3_aa: CASSVEGRGTEAFF
cdr3_nt: TGTGCCAGCAGCGTGGAAGGGCGGGGCACTGAAGCTTTCTTT

d_call: NA
j_call: TRBJ2-7
cdr3_length: 14
clone_size: few
v_call: TRBV12-3/TRBV12-4
cdr3_aa: CASSPTSSGNEQYF
cdr3_nt: TGTGCCAGCAGTCCGACTAGTTCTGGGAACGAGCAGTACTTC

d_call: NA
j_call: TRBJ2-5
cdr3_length: 13
clone_size: NA
v_call: TRBV29-1
cdr3_aa: CSVEGGTVETQYF
cdr3_nt: TGCAGCGTTGAAGGTGGGACGGTAGAGACCCAGTACTTC

d_call: TRBD1
j_call: TRBJ2-7
cdr3_length: 14
clone_size: once
v_call: TRBV20-1
cdr3_aa: CSARSRTGGHEQYF
cdr3_nt: TGCAGTGCTAGGAGTAGGACAGGGGGTCACGAGCAGTACTTC

d_call: TRBD1
j_call: TRBJ2-7
cdr3_length: 14
clone_size: many
v_call: TRBV11-2
cdr3_aa: CASSFGTGPYEQYF
cdr3_nt: TGTGCCAGCAGCTTCGGGACAGGTCCCTACGAGCAGTACTTC

d_call: NA
j_call: TRBJ2-1
cdr3_length: 16
clone_size: few
v_call: TRBV5-1
cdr3_aa: CASSLGWASAYNEQFF
cdr3_nt: TGCGCCAGCAGCTTGGGCTGGGCATCGGCCTACAATGAGCAGTTCTTC

d_call: NA
j_call: TRBJ2-2
cdr3_length: 16
clone_size: NA
v_call: TRBV3-1
cdr3_aa: CASSQAAGTPTGELFF
cdr3_nt: TGTGCCAGCAGCCAAGCGGCTGGGACTCCAACCGGGGAGCTGTTTTTT

d_call: NA
j_call: TRBJ2-7
cdr3_length: 12
clone_size: few
v_call: TRBV28
cdr3_aa: CASSDAGVEQYF
cdr3_nt: TGTGCCAGCAGTGACGCCGGGGTGGAGCAGTACTTC

d_call: NA
j_call: TRBJ2-7
cdr3_length: 12
clone_size: few
v_call: TRBV6-2/TRBV6-3
cdr3_aa: CASSYTPYEQYF
cdr3_nt: TGTGCCAGCAGTTATACCCCCTACGAGCAGTACTTC

d_call: NA
j_call: TRBJ1-1
cdr3_length: 15
clone_size: few
v_call: TRBV4-1
cdr3_aa: CASSQVQGIETEAFF
cdr3_nt: TGCGCCAGCAGCCAGGTTCAGGGGATTGAGACTGAAGCTTTCTTT

d_call: NA
j_call: TRBJ2-1
cdr3_length: 14
clone_size: few
v_call: TRBV27
cdr3_aa: CASSRLGGYNEQFF
cdr3_nt: TGTGCCAGCAGTAGACTAGGCGGCTACAATGAGCAGTTCTTC

d_call: NA
j_call: TRBJ2-1
cdr3_length: 16
clone_size: many
v_call: TRBV4-2
cdr3_aa: CASSQEGTQPHNEQFF
cdr3_nt: TGTGCCAGCAGCCAAGAGGGGACCCAACCCCACAATGAGCAGTTCTTC

d_call: NA
j_call: TRBJ2-1
cdr3_length: 13
clone_size: NA
v_call: TRBV7-7
cdr3_aa: CASSSPDSNEQFF
cdr3_nt: TGTGCTAGCAGCTCCCCGGACAGTAATGAGCAGTTCTTC

d_call: TRBD1
j_call: TRBJ2-3
cdr3_length: 14
clone_size: NA
v_call: TRBV12-3/TRBV12-4
cdr3_aa: CASTSTGSPDTQYF
cdr3_nt: TGTGCCAGCACTTCGACAGGGAGCCCAGATACGCAGTATTTT

d_call: NA
j_call: TRBJ2-7
cdr3_length: 15
clone_size: few
v_call: TRBV6-1
cdr3_aa: CASSEAWGRSYEQYF
cdr3_nt: TGTGCCAGCAGTGAAGCCTGGGGCAGGTCCTACGAGCAGTACTTC

d_call: TRBD2
j_call: TRBJ2-1
cdr3_length: 13
clone_size: NA
v_call: TRBV12-3/TRBV12-4
cdr3_aa: CASSLLAGNEQFF
cdr3_nt: TGTGCCAGCAGTCTATTAGCGGGAAATGAGCAGTTCTTC

d_call: NA
j_call: TRBJ2-2
cdr3_length: 13
clone_size: few
v_call: TRBV18
cdr3_aa: CASSPTGGGELFF
cdr3_nt: TGTGCCAGCTCACCAACCGGCGGCGGGGAGCTGTTTTTT

d_call: NA
j_call: TRBJ2-3
cdr3_length: 13
clone_size: few
v_call: TRBV30
cdr3_aa: CAWSSVATDTQYF
cdr3_nt: TGTGCCTGGAGTTCGGTAGCCACAGATACGCAGTATTTT

d_call: NA
j_call: TRBJ2-7
cdr3_length: 13
clone_size: few
v_call: TRBV11-2
cdr3_aa: CASSLTTNSEQYF
cdr3_nt: TGTGCCAGCAGCTTAACTACAAACAGCGAGCAGTACTTC

d_call: TRBD1
j_call: TRBJ1-4
cdr3_length: 14
clone_size: many
v_call: TRBV6-2/TRBV6-3
cdr3_aa: CASSYGTGVEKLFF
cdr3_nt: TGTGCCAGCAGTTACGGGACAGGGGTTGAAAAACTGTTTTTT

d_call: TRBD2
j_call: TRBJ2-3
cdr3_length: 15
clone_size: few
v_call: TRBV3-1
cdr3_aa: CAASRSGSAMDTQYF
cdr3_nt: TGTGCCGCATCTCGAAGCGGGAGTGCAATGGATACGCAGTATTTT

d_call: NA
j_call: TRBJ1-1
cdr3_length: 14
clone_size: NA
v_call: TRBV20-1
cdr3_aa: CSARRRRRDTEAFF
cdr3_nt: TGCAGTGCTAGAAGACGACGACGGGACACTGAAGCTTTCTTT

d_call: TRBD1
j_call: TRBJ1-5
cdr3_length: 15
clone_size: NA
v_call: TRBV10-3
cdr3_aa: CAISEGQAGNQPQHF
cdr3_nt: TGTGCCATCAGCGAAGGACAGGCCGGCAATCAGCCCCAGCATTTT

d_call: TRBD2
j_call: TRBJ2-1
cdr3_length: 20
clone_size: few
v_call: TRBV12-3/TRBV12-4
cdr3_aa: CASSPQRGLAGGKSHNEQFF
cdr3_nt: TGTGCCAGCAGTCCCCAGCGGGGACTAGCGGGAGGGAAGTCCCACAATGAGCAGTTCTTC

d_call: NA
j_call: TRBJ1-1
cdr3_length: 15
clone_size: few
v_call: TRBV7-9
cdr3_aa: CASSLGTGARTEAFF
cdr3_nt: TGTGCCAGCAGCTTAGGCACGGGGGCGCGAACTGAAGCTTTCTTT

d_call: TRBD2
j_call: TRBJ2-1
cdr3_length: 13
clone_size: NA
v_call: TRBV6-1
cdr3_aa: CASQGLAGNEQFF
cdr3_nt: TGTGCCAGCCAGGGACTAGCGGGAAATGAGCAGTTCTTC

d_call: NA
j_call: TRBJ2-7
cdr3_length: 12
clone_size: few
v_call: TRBV12-3/TRBV12-4
cdr3_aa: CASSISIYEQYF
cdr3_nt: TGTGCCAGCAGTATCAGTATCTACGAGCAGTACTTC

d_call: NA
j_call: TRBJ2-2
cdr3_length: 17
clone_size: NA
v_call: TRBV3-1
cdr3_aa: CASSPGPTGVNTGELFF
cdr3_nt: TGTGCCAGCAGCCCCGGGCCCACCGGGGTGAACACCGGGGAGCTGTTTTTT

d_call: TRBD1
j_call: TRBJ1-1
cdr3_length: 15
clone_size: few
v_call: TRBV7-9
cdr3_aa: CASSLRDREGTEAFF
cdr3_nt: TGTGCCAGCAGCTTACGGGACAGGGAAGGGACTGAAGCTTTCTTT

d_call: NA
j_call: TRBJ1-1
cdr3_length: 13
clone_size: NA
v_call: TRBV29-1
cdr3_aa: CSAHPQGNTEAFF
cdr3_nt: TGCAGCGCTCACCCCCAGGGGAACACTGAAGCTTTCTTT

d_call: NA
j_call: TRBJ2-7
cdr3_length: 11
clone_size: NA
v_call: TRBV29-1
cdr3_aa: CSVHIGGEQYF
cdr3_nt: TGCAGCGTCCACATTGGGGGCGAGCAGTACTTC

d_call: TRBD2
j_call: TRBJ2-7
cdr3_length: 17
clone_size: NA
v_call: TRBV7-6
cdr3_aa: CASSPGLAGGPTYEQYF
cdr3_nt: TGTGCCAGCAGTCCGGGACTAGCGGGGGGCCCGACCTACGAGCAGTACTTC

d_call: NA
j_call: TRBJ1-5
cdr3_length: 13
clone_size: many
v_call: TRBV20-1
cdr3_aa: CSATGGRSEPQHF
cdr3_nt: TGCAGTGCTACGGGGGGACGGAGTGAGCCCCAGCATTTT

d_call: TRBD1
j_call: TRBJ2-1
cdr3_length: 16
clone_size: few
v_call: TRBV7-8
cdr3_aa: CASSLVPDRGENEQFF
cdr3_nt: TGTGCCAGCAGCTTAGTCCCGGACAGGGGGGAGAATGAGCAGTTCTTC

d_call: NA
j_call: TRBJ2-5
cdr3_length: 14
clone_size: NA
v_call: TRBV11-2
cdr3_aa: CASSEPPGWETQYF
cdr3_nt: TGTGCCAGCAGCGAGCCTCCGGGATGGGAGACCCAGTACTTC

d_call: NA
j_call: TRBJ2-3
cdr3_length: 17
clone_size: few
v_call: TRBV18
cdr3_aa: CASSPLIRVRGTDTQYF
cdr3_nt: TGTGCCAGCTCACCACTTATCCGCGTTCGGGGGACAGATACGCAGTATTTT

d_call: TRBD1
j_call: TRBJ1-3
cdr3_length: 17
clone_size: few
v_call: TRBV29-1
cdr3_aa: CSVDFGSAQGEGNTIYF
cdr3_nt: TGCAGCGTTGATTTTGGGTCAGCTCAGGGGGAAGGAAACACCATATATTTT

d_call: NA
j_call: TRBJ2-1
cdr3_length: 14
clone_size: few
v_call: TRBV6-2/TRBV6-3
cdr3_aa: CASSYIVPGNEQFF
cdr3_nt: TGTGCCAGCAGTTACATAGTTCCGGGGAATGAGCAGTTCTTC

d_call: TRBD2
j_call: TRBJ2-5
cdr3_length: 15
clone_size: few
v_call: TRBV5-1
cdr3_aa: CASSGGLAGQETQYF
cdr3_nt: TGCGCCAGCAGCGGCGGACTAGCGGGCCAAGAGACCCAGTACTTC

d_call: NA
j_call: TRBJ2-3
cdr3_length: 14
clone_size: NA
v_call: TRBV29-1
cdr3_aa: CSVSASRVTDTQYF
cdr3_nt: TGCAGCGTTTCAGCCTCGCGAGTCACAGATACGCAGTATTTT

d_call: TRBD2
j_call: TRBJ2-5
cdr3_length: 14
clone_size: few
v_call: TRBV29-1
cdr3_aa: CSVRTSGEQETQYF
cdr3_nt: TGCAGCGTCCGGACTAGCGGGGAACAAGAGACCCAGTACTTC

d_call: NA
j_call: TRBJ2-3
cdr3_length: 15
clone_size: NA
v_call: TRBV3-1
cdr3_aa: CASSRSSRSTDTQYF
cdr3_nt: TGTGCCAGCAGCCGAAGTAGCAGAAGCACAGATACGCAGTATTTT

d_call: NA
j_call: TRBJ2-6
cdr3_length: 14
clone_size: few
v_call: TRBV19
cdr3_aa: CATQGTLGANVLTF
cdr3_nt: TGTGCCACCCAGGGGACGCTAGGGGCCAACGTCCTGACTTTC

d_call: TRBD2
j_call: TRBJ2-1
cdr3_length: 15
clone_size: few
v_call: TRBV5-6
cdr3_aa: CASSGTSGRADEQFF
cdr3_nt: TGTGCCAGCAGCGGAACTAGCGGGAGGGCCGATGAGCAGTTCTTC

d_call: NA
j_call: TRBJ2-7
cdr3_length: 15
clone_size: NA
v_call: TRBV12-3/TRBV12-4
cdr3_aa: CASSLGDLHYYEQYF
cdr3_nt: TGTGCCAGCAGTTTAGGGGACCTACATTACTACGAGCAGTACTTC

d_call: NA
j_call: TRBJ2-3
cdr3_length: 15
clone_size: NA
v_call: TRBV4-1
cdr3_aa: CASTRDPRAGDTQYF
cdr3_nt: TGCGCCTCAACCCGGGACCCAAGGGCCGGAGATACGCAGTATTTT

d_call: NA
j_call: TRBJ2-7
cdr3_length: 17
clone_size: few
v_call: TRBV4-3
cdr3_aa: CASSRLTGDSYGQEQYF
cdr3_nt: TGCGCCAGCAGCCGACTGACGGGGGACTCCTATGGGCAGGAGCAGTACTTC

d_call: TRBD2
j_call: TRBJ2-1
cdr3_length: 18
clone_size: few
v_call: TRBV9
cdr3_aa: CASSVRLAGGSSYNEQFF
cdr3_nt: TGTGCCAGCAGCGTCCGACTAGCGGGGGGCAGCTCCTACAATGAGCAGTTCTTC